The present T cell receptor (beta chain) was sequenced within a study of T cell responses to AZD1222 COVID-19 vaccine. Turning to the study itself: Second-dose groups at about 4 or about 12 weeks were pooled. Findings and limits, study-wide: Possibly, clonal diversity was underestimated; donors were largely white British and included more females. There were vaccine-associated CD4 TCRs across spike, dominant at 160-218 and 743-854. Breadth and depth of Spike-specific TCRs rose after two AZD1222 doses.

Trimming shortened V by 5 bases and J by 9 bases, and 13 bases separated the two germline ends. This CDR3 is built from 11 residues. The V gene's germline CDR1 is DFQATT and CDR2 SNEGSKA (reference sequence). Regarding this clone: Its antigen is as yet unknown.

The data were produced by immunoSEQ multiplex PCR, yet TCRdb's version contains in-frame clones alone and is incomplete. The data hold around 140,000 clones, with 80% to 95% observed a single time. The source of this sequence is an adult in good health. This sequence joins TRBV20-1 and TRBJ2-5, with a weak D call TRBD1 (6 bases). The sample consisted of peripheral blood, taken on day 0 of AZD1222 vaccination. For the CDR3, the DNA is TGCAGTGCTGCCGGACAGAGGGCCCAGTACTTC. Amino acids: CSAAGQRAQYF.